The TCR beta chain described here comes from a study of blood T cell repertoires in COVID-19. Study details: The study drew acute and convalescent COVID-19 samples from the United States, Italy and Spain. PBMCs, B-cell-depleted T cells, or T cells provided the cDNA or gDNA that made up the material.

As originally analysed: Amplification from reference gene primers served as the basis for estimated nucleated cell counts. TCRdb's table, derived via immunoSEQ multiplex PCR, lists solely in-frame clones and lacks some. V, J and clone size are taken as reported in that table, and D and trimming were inferred from the DNA itself. This sample has 50,000 to 75,000 clones; around 73% occur once, and the top ten carry roughly a fifth. The V gene lost 2 bases and the J gene lost 8 bases, with 15 bases spanning the gap. The germline V gene encodes CDR1 MNHNS and CDR2 SASEGT. The CDR3 has 15 amino acids. Source material: peripheral blood. The chain combines TRBV6-1 with TRBJ1-4, with a weak D call TRBD1 (5 bases). This sequence originates from a man older than 75 with active or convalescent COVID-19. The CDR3 nucleotides read TGTGCCAGCAGTGAACTGGAGGGGTGGGTCGAAAAACTGTTTTTT. It is translated as CASSELEGWVEKLFF.